Included here is one T cell receptor (beta chain) sequence, with context. What it binds is unknown. The data derive from a study of T cell repertoires in cytomegalovirus infection. The study, taken as a whole, reports: Dominating the ex vivo response were TCR beta clonotypes that were CMV-specific and HLA-C-restricted.

TCRdb re-analysed the reads in MiXCR, keeping a single row per CDR3 protein. The sample lists roughly 800,000 distinct CDR3 sequences, under 35% occurring once. The CDR3 extends over 14 amino acids. J lost 6 bases, V lost 6 bases, and 7 bases had no gene match. CDR1 is LNHNV and CDR2 is YYDKDF in the germline V gene (reference sequence). The chain couples TRBV15 to TRBJ2-2, with TRBD1 matching over 7 bases. The clonotype originates from a human donor in good health (CMV status not recorded). Some clones in this sample may be carry-over from other donors' samples. Material: cultured CD8+ T cells from PBMCs, obtained from culture after CMV antigen stimulation. CDR3 region: CATRRTGESGELFF. In DNA form, the CDR3 reads TGTGCCACCAGGCGGACAGGCGAGTCCGGGGAGCTGTTTTTT. The complete variable domain, with remaining parts taken from reference TRBV15 and TRBJ2-2, reads DAMVIQNPRYQVTQFGKPVTLSCSQTLNHNVMYWYQQKSSQAPKLLFHYYDKDFNNEADTPDNFQSRRPNTSFCFLDIRSPGLGDTAMYLCATRRTGESGELFFGEGSRLTVL.